This T cell receptor beta chain was profiled in a study of CD8+CD57+ T cells in acquired aplastic anemia. Profiling of TCR beta VDJ combinations and CDR3 sequences used genomic DNA as template. TCRdb re-analysed the reads in MiXCR, keeping a single row per CDR3 protein. The repertoire includes about 270,000 distinct CDR3 sequences, roughly three fifths of them detected once, and 6.5% to 10% sits in the top ten. The germline CDR1 and CDR2 sequences are SNHLY and FYNNEI. With 6 bases clipped from V and 2 bases from J, the junction kept 8 bases outside the gene matches. CDR3 length: 15 residues. The specimen was sorted CD4+, CD8+, or CD8+CD57+ T cells (not recorded which) from PBMCs. The chain has TRBV2 and TRBJ1-1, with TRBD1 matching over 8 bases. The source of this sequence is a human donor with severe aplastic anemia or a healthy control (not recorded which). CDR3 sequence reads: CASRADRVGNTEAFF. The CDR3 DNA sequence: TGTGCCAGCAGAGCGGACAGGGTGGGAAACACTGAAGCTTTCTTT.